A selection of T cell receptor beta chains follows, all from one sample in a study of T cells in Graves' hyperthyroidism and ophthalmopathy. Each CDR3 protein gets one entry after TCRdb re-called the multiplex PCR reads with MiXCR. The profile covers 550,000 to 700,000 distinct CDR3 sequences, with about 43% appearing a single time and roughly 19% taken by the ten largest. The sequenced sample was peripheral blood or thyroid tissue (not recorded which). All receptors derive from an adult woman with Graves' disease, either hyperthyroidism or ophthalmopathy (not recorded which). The CDR3 runs from the conserved cysteine through the conserved F or W. The D gene is left open where the match is weak. The listing skips clone size in some rows; elsewhere it reads once, few, many or a size class.

-	TRBJ1-3	15	TRBV9	-	CASSVEIRGGNTIYF	TGTGCCAGCAGCGTAGAAATCAGAGGTGGAAACACCATATATTTT
TRBD1	TRBJ1-2	14	TRBV24-1	-	CATSAGTENYGYTF	TGTGCCACCAGTGCCGGGACAGAGAACTATGGCTACACCTTC
-	TRBJ1-3	15	TRBV7-2	-	CASSLADSLDSTIYF	TGTGCCAGCAGCTTAGCGGACAGCCTGGACTCCACCATATATTTT
TRBD1	TRBJ1-5	15	TRBV18	few	CASSSKTGGRQPQHF	TGTGCCAGCTCATCTAAGACAGGGGGCAGGCAGCCCCAGCATTTT
TRBD1	TRBJ1-5	17	TRBV7-9	many	CASSLGTDIFSNQPQHF	TGTGCCAGCAGTTTAGGGACAGACATTTTTAGCAATCAGCCCCAGCATTTT
TRBD2	TRBJ2-2	17	TRBV11-1	many	CASSSGLAGGGTGELFF	TGTGCCAGCAGCTCGGGACTAGCGGGAGGCGGGACCGGGGAGCTGTTTTTT
TRBD2	TRBJ2-5	14	TRBV6-5	many	CASTGAGEKETQYF	TGTGCCAGCACCGGGGCGGGAGAGAAAGAGACCCAGTACTTC
-	TRBJ1-1	13	TRBV7-2	many	CASSSSLNTEAFF	TGTGCCAGCAGTTCGAGTCTGAACACTGAAGCTTTCTTT
TRBD1	TRBJ2-5	16	TRBV7-3	-	CASRRTGITNQETQYF	TGTGCCAGCAGGAGGACAGGGATCACCAACCAAGAGACCCAGTACTTC
TRBD1	TRBJ1-6	15	TRBV20-1	many	CSARGGTVGNSPLHF	TGCAGTGCTAGAGGGGGGACAGTGGGTAATTCACCCCTCCACTTT